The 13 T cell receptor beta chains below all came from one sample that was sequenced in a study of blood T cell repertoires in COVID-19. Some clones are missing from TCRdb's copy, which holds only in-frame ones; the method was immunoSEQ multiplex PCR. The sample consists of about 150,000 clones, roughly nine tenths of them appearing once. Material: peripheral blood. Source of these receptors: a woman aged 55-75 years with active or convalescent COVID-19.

The CDR3 sequence: CASRDRAGANVLTF. The CDR3 DNA reads TGTGCCAGTAGGGACAGGGCTGGGGCCAACGTCCTGACTTTC. The rearrangement joins TRBV19 to TRBJ2-6; 8 bases match TRBD1. Germline-derived CDR1 and CDR2 are LNHDA and SQIVND (reference sequence). The V segment lost 6 bases and the J segment 2 bases; nucleotides outside the gene matches: 0. CDR3 length: 14 residues.

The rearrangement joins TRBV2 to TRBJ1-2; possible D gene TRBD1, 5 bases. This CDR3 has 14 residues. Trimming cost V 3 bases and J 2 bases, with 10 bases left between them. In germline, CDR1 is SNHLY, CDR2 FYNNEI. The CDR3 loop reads CASSETDPNYGYTF. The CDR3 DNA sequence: TGTGCCAGCAGTGAGACAGACCCGAACTATGGCTACACCTTC. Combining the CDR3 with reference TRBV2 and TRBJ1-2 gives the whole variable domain EPEVTQTPSHQVTQMGQEVILRCVPISNHLYFYWYRQILGQKVEFLVSFYNNEISEKSEIFDDQFSVERPDGSNFTLKIRSTKLEDSAMYFCASSETDPNYGYTFGSGTRLTVV.

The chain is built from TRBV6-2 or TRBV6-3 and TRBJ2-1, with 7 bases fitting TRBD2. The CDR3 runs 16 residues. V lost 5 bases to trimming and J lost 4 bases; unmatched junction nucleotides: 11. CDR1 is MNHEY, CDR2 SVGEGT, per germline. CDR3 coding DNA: TGTGCCAGCAGTCCAGGGAGGACTAGAGTATACAATGAGCAGTTCTTC. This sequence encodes CASSPGRTRVYNEQFF.

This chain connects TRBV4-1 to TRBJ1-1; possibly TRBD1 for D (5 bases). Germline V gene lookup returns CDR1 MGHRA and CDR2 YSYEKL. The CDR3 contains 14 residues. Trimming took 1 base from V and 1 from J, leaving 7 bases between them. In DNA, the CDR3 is TGCGCCAGCAGCCAAGTCGGGGGGAACACTGAAGCTTTCTTT. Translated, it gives CASSQVGGNTEAFF.

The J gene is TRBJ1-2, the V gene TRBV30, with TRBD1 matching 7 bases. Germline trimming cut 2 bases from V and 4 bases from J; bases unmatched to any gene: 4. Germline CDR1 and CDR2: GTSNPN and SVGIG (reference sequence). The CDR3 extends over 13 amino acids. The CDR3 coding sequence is TGTGCCTGGAGTTGGGACAGCCGCTATGGCTACACCTTC. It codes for CAWSWDSRYGYTF.

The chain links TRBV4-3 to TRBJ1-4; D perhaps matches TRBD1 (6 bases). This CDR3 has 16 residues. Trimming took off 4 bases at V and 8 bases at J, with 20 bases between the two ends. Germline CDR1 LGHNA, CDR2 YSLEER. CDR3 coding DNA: TGCGCCAGCAGCCGAACACCGGACAGAGTGCAGGAAAAACTGTTTTTT. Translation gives CASSRTPDRVQEKLFF.

The CDR3 bases are TGTGCCACCAGTACGGGGGGGCCCGTAGATACGCAGTATTTT. It is translated as CATSTGGPVDTQYF. The chain links TRBV24-1 to TRBJ2-3; 8 positions match TRBD2. Germline V gives CDR1 KGHDR, CDR2 SFDVKD. With 6 bases clipped from V and 5 bases from J, the junction kept 6 bases outside the gene matches. CDR3 length: 14 amino acids.

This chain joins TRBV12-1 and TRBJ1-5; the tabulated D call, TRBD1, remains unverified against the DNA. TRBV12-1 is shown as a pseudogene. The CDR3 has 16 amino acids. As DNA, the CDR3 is TGTGCCAGCAGCCCCTCCCGGGACAGAAGCAATCAGCCCCAGCATTTT. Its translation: CASSPSRDRSNQPQHF.

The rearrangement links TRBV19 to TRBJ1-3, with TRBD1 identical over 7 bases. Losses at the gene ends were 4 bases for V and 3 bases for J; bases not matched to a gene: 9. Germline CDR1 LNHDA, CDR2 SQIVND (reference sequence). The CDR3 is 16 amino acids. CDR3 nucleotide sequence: TGTGCCAGTAGTAACCCGACAGGGTCCTATGGAAACACCATATATTTT. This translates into CASSNPTGSYGNTIYF.

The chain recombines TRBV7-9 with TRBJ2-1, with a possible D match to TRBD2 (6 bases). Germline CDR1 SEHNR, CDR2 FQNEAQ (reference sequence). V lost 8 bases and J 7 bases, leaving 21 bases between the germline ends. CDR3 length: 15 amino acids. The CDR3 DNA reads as TGTGCCAGCCTCCGCGGGGCGGGACCAGGGAATGAGCAGTTCTTC. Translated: CASLRGAGPGNEQFF.

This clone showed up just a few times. The CDR3 reads CAWDSSNQPQHF. In DNA form, the CDR3 reads TGTGCCTGGGACAGTAGCAATCAGCCCCAGCATTTT. The chain links TRBV30 to TRBJ1-5, with a possible D match to TRBD1 (5 bases). The V gene lost 5 bases and the J gene lost 0 bases, with 5 bases spanning the gap. This CDR3 is 12 amino acids long. CDR1 is GTSNPN, CDR2 SVGIG, per germline (reference sequence).

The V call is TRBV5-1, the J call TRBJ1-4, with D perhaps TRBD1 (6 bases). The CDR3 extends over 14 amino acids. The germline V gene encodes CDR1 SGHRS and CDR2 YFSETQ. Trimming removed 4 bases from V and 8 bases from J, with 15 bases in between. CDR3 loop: CASSHGTFGEKLFF. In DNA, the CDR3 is TGCGCCAGCAGCCACGGGACATTTGGGGAAAAACTGTTTTTT.

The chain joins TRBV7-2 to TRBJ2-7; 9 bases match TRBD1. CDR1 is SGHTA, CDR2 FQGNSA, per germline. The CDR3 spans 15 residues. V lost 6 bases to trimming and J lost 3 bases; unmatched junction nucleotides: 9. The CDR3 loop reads CASRPTGGLLYEQYF. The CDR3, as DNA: TGTGCCAGCAGGCCCACAGGGGGCCTACTCTACGAGCAGTACTTC.